The entry that follows covers one T cell receptor beta chain sequence. The target antigen is unknown. The data stem from a study of T cell responses to AZD1222 COVID-19 vaccine. The study's findings and limits: The study found vaccine-associated CD4 TCRs spanning spike, dominant at 160-218 and 743-854.

Profiled with immunoSEQ multiplex PCR; TCRdb holds only in-frame clones, not every one. The sample yields more than 85,000 clones, around 85% seen once. Germline values: CDR1 LNHDA, CDR2 SQIVND (reference sequence). CDR3 size: 15 residues. J was trimmed by 9 bases and V by 7 bases; bases with no gene match: 13. The specimen comprised peripheral blood, sampled on day 0 of AZD1222 vaccination. The receptor comes from an adult in good health. The genes are TRBV19 and TRBJ2-1; 9 bases are a match to TRBD2. This CDR3 is CASTYGASGRPEQFF. The DNA of the CDR3 is TGTGCCAGTACCTATGGGGCCAGCGGGAGGCCTGAGCAGTTCTTC.